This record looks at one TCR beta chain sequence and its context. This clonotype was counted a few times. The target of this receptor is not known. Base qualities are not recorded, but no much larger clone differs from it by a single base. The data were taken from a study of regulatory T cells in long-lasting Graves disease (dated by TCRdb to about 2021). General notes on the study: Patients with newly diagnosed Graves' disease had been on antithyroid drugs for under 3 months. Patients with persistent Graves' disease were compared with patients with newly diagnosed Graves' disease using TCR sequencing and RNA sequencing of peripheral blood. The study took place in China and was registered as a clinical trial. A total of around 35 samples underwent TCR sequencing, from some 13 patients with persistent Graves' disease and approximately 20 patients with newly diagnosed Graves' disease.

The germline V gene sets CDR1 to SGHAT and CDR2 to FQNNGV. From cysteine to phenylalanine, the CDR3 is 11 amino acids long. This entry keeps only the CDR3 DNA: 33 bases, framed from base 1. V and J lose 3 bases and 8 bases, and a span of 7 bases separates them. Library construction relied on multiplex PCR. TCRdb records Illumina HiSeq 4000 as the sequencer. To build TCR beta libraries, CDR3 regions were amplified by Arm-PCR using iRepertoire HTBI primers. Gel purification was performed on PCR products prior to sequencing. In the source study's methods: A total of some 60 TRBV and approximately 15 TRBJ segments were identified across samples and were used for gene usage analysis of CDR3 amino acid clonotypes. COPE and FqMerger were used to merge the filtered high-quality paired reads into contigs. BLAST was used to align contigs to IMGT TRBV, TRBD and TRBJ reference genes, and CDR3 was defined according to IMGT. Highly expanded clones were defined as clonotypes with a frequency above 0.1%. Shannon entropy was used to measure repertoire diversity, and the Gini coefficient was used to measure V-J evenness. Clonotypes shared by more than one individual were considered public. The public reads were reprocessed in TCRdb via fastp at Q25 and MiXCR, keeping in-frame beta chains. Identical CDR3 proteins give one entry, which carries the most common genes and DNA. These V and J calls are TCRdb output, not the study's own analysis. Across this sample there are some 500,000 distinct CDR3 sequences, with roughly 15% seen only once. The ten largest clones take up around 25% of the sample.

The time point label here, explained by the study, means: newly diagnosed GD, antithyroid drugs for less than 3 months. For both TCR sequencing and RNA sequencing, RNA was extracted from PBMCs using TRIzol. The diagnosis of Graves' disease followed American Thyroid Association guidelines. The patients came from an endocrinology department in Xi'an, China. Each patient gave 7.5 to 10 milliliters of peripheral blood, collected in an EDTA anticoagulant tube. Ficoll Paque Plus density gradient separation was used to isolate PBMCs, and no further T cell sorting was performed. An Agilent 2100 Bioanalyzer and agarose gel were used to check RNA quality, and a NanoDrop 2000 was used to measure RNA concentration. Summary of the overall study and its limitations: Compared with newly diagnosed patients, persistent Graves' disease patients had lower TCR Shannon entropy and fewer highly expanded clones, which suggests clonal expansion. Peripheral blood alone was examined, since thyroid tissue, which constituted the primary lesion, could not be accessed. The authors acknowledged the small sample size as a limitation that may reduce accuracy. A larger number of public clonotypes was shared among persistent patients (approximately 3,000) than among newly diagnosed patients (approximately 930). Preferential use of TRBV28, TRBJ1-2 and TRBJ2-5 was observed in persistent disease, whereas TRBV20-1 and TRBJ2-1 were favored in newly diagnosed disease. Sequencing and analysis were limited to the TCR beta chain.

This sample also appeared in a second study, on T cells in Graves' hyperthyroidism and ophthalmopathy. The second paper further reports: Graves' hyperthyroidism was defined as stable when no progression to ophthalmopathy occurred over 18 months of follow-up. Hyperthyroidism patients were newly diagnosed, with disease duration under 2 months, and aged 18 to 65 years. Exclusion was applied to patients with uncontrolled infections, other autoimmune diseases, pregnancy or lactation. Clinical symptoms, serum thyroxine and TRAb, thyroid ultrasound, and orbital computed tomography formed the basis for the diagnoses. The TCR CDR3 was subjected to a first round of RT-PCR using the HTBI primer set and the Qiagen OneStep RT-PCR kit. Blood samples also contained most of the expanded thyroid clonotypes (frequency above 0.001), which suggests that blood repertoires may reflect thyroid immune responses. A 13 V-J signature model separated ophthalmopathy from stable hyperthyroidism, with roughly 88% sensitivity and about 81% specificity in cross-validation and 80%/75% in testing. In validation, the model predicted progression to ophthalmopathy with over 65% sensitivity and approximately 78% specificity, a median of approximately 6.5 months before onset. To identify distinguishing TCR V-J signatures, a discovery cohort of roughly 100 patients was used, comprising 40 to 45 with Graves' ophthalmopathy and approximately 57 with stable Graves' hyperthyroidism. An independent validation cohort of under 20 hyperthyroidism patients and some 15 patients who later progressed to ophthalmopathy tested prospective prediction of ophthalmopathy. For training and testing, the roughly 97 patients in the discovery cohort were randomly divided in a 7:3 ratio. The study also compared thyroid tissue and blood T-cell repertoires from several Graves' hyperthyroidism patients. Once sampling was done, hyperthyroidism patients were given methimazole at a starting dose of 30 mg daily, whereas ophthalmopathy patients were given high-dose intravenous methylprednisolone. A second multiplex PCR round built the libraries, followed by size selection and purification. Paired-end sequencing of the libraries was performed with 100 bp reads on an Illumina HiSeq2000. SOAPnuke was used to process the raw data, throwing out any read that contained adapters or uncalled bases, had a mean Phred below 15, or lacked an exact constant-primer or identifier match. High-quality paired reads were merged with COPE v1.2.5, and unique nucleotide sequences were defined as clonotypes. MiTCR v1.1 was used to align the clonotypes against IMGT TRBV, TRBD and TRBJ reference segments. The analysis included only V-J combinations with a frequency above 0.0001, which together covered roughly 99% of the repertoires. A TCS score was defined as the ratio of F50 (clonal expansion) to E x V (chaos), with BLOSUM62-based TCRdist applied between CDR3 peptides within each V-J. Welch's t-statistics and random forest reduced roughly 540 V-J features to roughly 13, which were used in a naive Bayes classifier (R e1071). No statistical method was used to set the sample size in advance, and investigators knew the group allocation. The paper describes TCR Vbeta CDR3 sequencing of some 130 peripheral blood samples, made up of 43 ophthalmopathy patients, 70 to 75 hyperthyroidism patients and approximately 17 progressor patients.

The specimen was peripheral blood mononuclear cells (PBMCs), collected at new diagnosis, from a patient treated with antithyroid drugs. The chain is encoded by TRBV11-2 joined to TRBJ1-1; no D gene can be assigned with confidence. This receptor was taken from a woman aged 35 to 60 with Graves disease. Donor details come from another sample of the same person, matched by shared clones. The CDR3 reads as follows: CASSFVHEAFF. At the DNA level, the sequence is TGTGCCAGCAGCTTCGTCCACGAAGCTTTCTTT. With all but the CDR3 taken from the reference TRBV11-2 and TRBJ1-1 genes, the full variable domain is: EAGVAQSPRYKIIEKRQSVAFWCNPISGHATLYWYQQILGQGPKLLIQFQNNGVVDDSQLPKDRFSAERLKGVDSTLKIQPAKLEDSAVYLCASSFVHEAFFGQGTRLTVV.